This TCR beta chain was identified during a study of T cells in Graves' hyperthyroidism and ophthalmopathy. At the level of the study: It was at initial diagnosis, before any treatment, that peripheral blood was collected. Study-level findings and limits: Onset of ophthalmopathy came a median roughly 6.5 months after the model predicted it. Most thyroid clonotypes with frequency above 0.001 were detected in blood.

V shed 4 bases and J shed 4 bases, with 14 bases lying between them. Per the germline V gene, CDR1 is MDHEN and CDR2 is SYDVKM. There are 15 residues in the CDR3. RNA transcripts provided the source from which TCR beta CDR3 regions were amplified. TCR CDR3 regions were first amplified by RT-PCR with HTBI primers. TCRdb independently ran MiXCR on the multiplex PCR reads; one entry per CDR3 protein. The data hold about 600,000 distinct CDR3 sequences, with more than 12% observed a single time. This clonotype came up a few times. Its antigen is not known. Uncontrolled infections, other autoimmune diseases, pregnancy or lactation led to exclusion of patients.

Sequencing was carried out using blood. This clonotype was obtained from a woman in her 50s with Graves' ophthalmopathy. The chain has TRBV28 and TRBJ1-5; D possibly corresponds to TRBD1 (6 bases). CDR3 amino acids: CASSSPWTVNQPQHF. CDR3 bases: TGTGCCAGCAGTTCGCCCTGGACAGTTAATCAGCCCCAGCATTTT.